The 21 T cell receptor beta chains below come from one sample, sequenced in a study of prognosis after radiotherapy for stage I lung cancer. The study amplified the TCR beta CDR3 region from genomic DNA. This amplification was carried out by two rounds of multiplex PCR. Primers targeting each individual TRBV and TRBJ gene were applied in first-round PCR. TCRdb re-derived calls from the multiplex PCR reads in MiXCR, one entry per CDR3 protein. The profile shows about 35,000 distinct CDR3 sequences, approximately 36% of them singletons. Sequencing was performed on PBMCs, taken before or after stereotactic body radiation therapy (not recorded which). Source of these receptors: a donor aged 50 or older with non-small cell lung cancer.

Note on this clonotype: A read error is likely, as this CDR3 ends without the conserved phenylalanine or tryptophan. The V gene is TRBV6-4, the J gene TRBJ1-2, with D possibly being TRBD1 (6 bases). The V end was cut by 8 bases, the J end by 4 bases, with 17 bases between. The CDR3 extends over 14 amino acids. Germline-derived CDR1 and CDR2 are MRHNA and SNTAGT. The CDR3 protein is CASGGRASLYGYTS. DNA for the CDR3: TGTGCCAGCGGGGGCCGAGCTAGTCTCTATGGCTACACCTCC.

A note on this clonotype: It may be a read error: a sequence one base away is much more abundant. This sequence joins TRBV20-1 and TRBJ2-1, with 9 bases identical to TRBD2. The CDR3 runs 15 residues. V lost 3 bases and J lost 4; bases outside the gene matches: 7. Germline loops: CDR1 DFQATT, CDR2 SNEGSKA (reference sequence). DNA for the CDR3: TGCAGTGCTAGCCTTAGCGGGAGCGAGTACAATGAGCAGTTCTTC. Translated, it gives CSASLSGSEYNEQFF.

This clonotype was detected many times. This sequence joins TRBV11-2 and TRBJ1-1, with 8 positions matching TRBD1. Germline lookup yields CDR1 SGHAT and CDR2 FQNNGV. V lost 2 bases, J lost 5 bases, and 4 bases stayed unmatched. The CDR3 contains 14 residues. CDR3 protein: CASSLNRGITEAFF. The CDR3 DNA is TGTGCCAGCAGCTTAAACAGGGGGATTACTGAAGCTTTCTTT.

This clonotype was found many times. V gene TRBV3-1 combines with J gene TRBJ1-2, with TRBD1 as a possible D gene (5 bases). CDR3 length: 13 residues. Germline values: CDR1 LGHDT, CDR2 YNNKEL (reference sequence). V shed 2 bases and J shed 8 bases, with 12 bases lying between them. DNA for the CDR3: TGTGCCAGCAGCCAATCAGGGTTGGAGGGCTACACCTTC. Translation gives CASSQSGLEGYTF.

Worth noting for this clonotype: It is likely a read error: a sequence one base away is far more abundant. The gene calls are TRBV6-4 and TRBJ1-2; 8 nucleotides match TRBD1. This CDR3 spans 16 amino acids. The V gene's germline CDR1 is MRHNA and CDR2 SNTAGT. The DNA for the CDR3 is TGTGCCAGCAGTTACTCGAGGACAGGGCGGGGCTATGGCTACACCTTC. Its protein product is CASSYSRTGRGYGYTF.

This chain uses TRBV19 with TRBJ2-3; 13 positions agree with TRBD2. The CDR3 loop spans 18 amino acids. Germline V gene lookup returns CDR1 LNHDA and CDR2 SQIVND (reference sequence). V was pared by 3 bases and J by 3 bases, with 9 bases of the junction left unmatched. The DNA for the CDR3 is TGTGCCAGTAGTATGCCCTGGACTAGCGGGAGAGAGACAGATACGCAGTATTTT. This encodes CASSMPWTSGRETDTQYF. The entire variable domain, with the rest obtained from reference TRBV19 and TRBJ2-3, is as follows: DGGITQSPKYLFRKEGQNVTLSCEQNLNHDAMYWYRQDPGQGLRLIYYSQIVNDFQKGDIAEGYSVSREKKESFPLTVTSAQKNPTAFYLCASSMPWTSGRETDTQYFGPGTRLTVL.

As regards this clonotype: A much larger clone lies a single base off, so this may be a read error. This chain connects TRBV28 to TRBJ2-5; 8 bases line up with TRBD2. The V gene's germline CDR1 is MDHEN and CDR2 SYDVKM. The CDR3 covers 13 residues. DNA of the CDR3: TGTGCCAGCAGTTTATACGGGAGGGAGACCAAGTACTTC. Its translation is CASSLYGRETKYF. Based on the CDR3 plus reference TRBV28 and TRBJ2-5, the full variable domain is DVKVTQSSRYLVKRTGEKVFLECVQDMDHENMFWYRQDPGLGLRLIYFSYDVKMKEKGDIPEGYSVSREKKERFSLILESASTNQTSMYLCASSLYGRETKYFGPGTRLLVL.

The rearrangement uses TRBV9 and TRBJ1-2; D is unresolved. The CDR3 sequence is 15 residues long. Per the germline V gene, CDR1 is SGDLS and CDR2 is YYNGEE. V shed 1 base and J shed 7 bases, with 17 bases lying between them. The chain's CDR3 is CASSVSTVGVGGYTF. The CDR3 coding sequence is TGTGCCAGCAGCGTATCTACAGTGGGCGTAGGTGGCTACACCTTC.

This clonotype was recorded many times. The V gene is TRBV18, the J gene TRBJ2-3; D gene uncertain. The CDR3 totals 14 residues. Per germline, CDR1 KGHSH and CDR2 LQKENI. The V and J ends lost 0 bases and 0 bases respectively, with 4 bases between them. DNA for the CDR3: TGTGCCAGCTCACCACCGACAAGCACAGATACGCAGTATTTT. This sequence encodes CASSPPTSTDTQYF.

The chain couples TRBV18 to TRBJ2-7; a weak D match, TRBD1 (5 bases). The germline gives CDR1 KGHSH, CDR2 LQKENI. This CDR3 comprises 14 residues. With 2 bases removed from V and 6 bases from J, the gap between germline ends came to 14 bases. The CDR3 protein is CASSPTPVGAEQYF. CDR3 nucleotides: TGTGCCAGCTCACCAACCCCCGTTGGGGCCGAGCAGTACTTC.

This clonotype was seen at least ten times. This sequence joins TRBV5-1 and TRBJ2-5; D is possibly TRBD1 (6 bases). V shed 4 bases and J shed 5 bases, with 15 bases lying between them. This CDR3 contains 14 residues. Germline V lookup: CDR1 SGHRS, CDR2 YFSETQ. CDR3 sequence reads: CASSPEAGDETQYF. The DNA of the CDR3 is TGCGCCAGCAGCCCGGAGGCAGGGGACGAGACCCAGTACTTC.

This clonotype has ten or more counts. The J gene is TRBJ2-7, the V gene TRBV14, with 9 bases fitting TRBD1. The length of the CDR3 is 14 residues. In germline, CDR1 is SGHDN, CDR2 FVKESK. After removal of 3 bases from V and 6 bases from J, the junction contained 6 bases not matched to a gene. CDR3 loop: CASSQGTGFREQYF. The CDR3 coding sequence is TGTGCCAGCAGCCAGGGGACAGGGTTTCGCGAGCAGTACTTC.

As regards this clonotype: It may be a read error: a sequence one base away is much more abundant. The chain employs TRBV29-1 and TRBJ2-3; maybe TRBD2 (7 bases). This CDR3 contains 15 residues. The germline V gene has CDR1 SQVTM and CDR2 ANQGSEA. The V and J ends lost 8 bases and 5 bases respectively, with 23 bases between them. In nucleotides, the CDR3 is TGCAGCTCCAGAAGAGGGGGGGGGCCCGAAGATACGCAGTATTTT. Protein sequence: CSSRRGGGPEDTQYF.

In this sample, this clonotype turned up once. A single base separates this from a much larger clone, so it may be a read error. DNA of the CDR3: TGTGCCAGCAGTGAAGGTTCGGGTACAGGGGGCACTGAAGCTTTCTTT. It is translated as CASSEGSGTGGTEAFF. The genes are TRBV6-2 or TRBV6-3 and TRBJ1-1, with TRBD1 matching over 8 bases. The CDR3 totals 16 residues. CDR1 MNHEY and CDR2 SVGEGT come from the germline V gene. The trim removed 5 bases at V and 4 bases at J, leaving 12 bases unmatched.

This clonotype was detected many times. The chain has TRBV7-2 and TRBJ1-2, with TRBD1 as a possible D gene (5 bases). This CDR3 is 17 amino acids long. Per the germline V gene, CDR1 is SGHTA and CDR2 is FQGNSA. Trimming pared 3 bases from V and 4 bases from J, leaving 21 bases between. The CDR3 DNA follows: TGTGCCAGCAGCTTTTCCGGGGGGGATGGAGGGGTCTATGGCTACACCTTC. Protein product: CASSFSGGDGGVYGYTF.

About this clonotype: This probably arose from a read error, given a far larger clone one base away. This rearrangement joins TRBV6-2 or TRBV6-3 to TRBJ2-1; 10 nucleotides match TRBD2. The CDR3 runs to 15 residues. Germline CDR1 is MNHEY and CDR2 is SVGEGT. Trimming cost V 6 bases and J 6 bases; bases outside gene matches: 8. The CDR3 loop reads CASSAGSGGCNEQFF. CDR3 DNA: TGTGCCAGCAGCGCGGGTAGCGGGGGGTGCAATGAGCAGTTCTTC.

This clonotype was counted at least ten times. The chain joins TRBV6-5 to TRBJ2-5; possible D gene TRBD2, 5 bases. The CDR3 extends over 15 amino acids. Trimming stripped 3 bases from V and 1 base from J, with 12 bases between. Germline V gives CDR1 MNHEY, CDR2 SVGAGI. This chain's CDR3 is CASSYSGIPQETQYF. CDR3 DNA sequence: TGTGCCAGCAGTTATTCGGGGATACCCCAAGAGACCCAGTACTTC.

Turning to this clonotype: A much larger clone differs from this one at a single base, so this may be a read error. V is TRBV12-3 or TRBV12-4 and J is TRBJ1-2; 9 bases are a match to TRBD1. The CDR3 has 16 amino acids. CDR3 nucleotide sequence: TGTGCCAGCAGCTTAGACGGGACAGGGAACTACTATGGCTACAACTTC. Protein sequence: CASSLDGTGNYYGYNF.

On this clonotype: A much bigger clone sits one base away, suggesting this may be a read error. V is TRBV5-5 and J is TRBJ2-5; D is undetermined. The CDR3 totals 15 residues. CDR1 is SGHKS, CDR2 YYEKEE, per germline (reference sequence). The CDR3 DNA reads as TGTGCCAGAAGCTTGGGTCCTCAGAAGTGGGAGACCCAGTACTTC. This encodes CARSLGPQKWETQYF.

Points on this clonotype: It may be a read error: a sequence one base away is much more abundant. This chain links TRBV6-2 or TRBV6-3 with TRBJ1-2, with 7 positions matching TRBD1. CDR3 length: 14 residues. The germline CDR1 and CDR2 sequences are MNHEY and SVGEGT. CDR3 residues: CASSPEGGAYVYTF. In nucleotides, the CDR3 is TGTGCCAGCAGCCCGGAAGGGGGCGCCTATGTCTACACCTTC.

The gene calls are TRBV5-1 and TRBJ2-2, with unresolved D. Trimming shortened V by 4 bases and J by 4 bases, and 20 bases separated the two germline ends. In germline, CDR1 is SGHRS, CDR2 YFSETQ. The CDR3 totals 17 residues. The CDR3 coding sequence is TGCGCCAGCAGCCCGGGTCACCTTGATTCGGCCACCGGGGAGCTGTTTTTT. It encodes CASSPGHLDSATGELFF.